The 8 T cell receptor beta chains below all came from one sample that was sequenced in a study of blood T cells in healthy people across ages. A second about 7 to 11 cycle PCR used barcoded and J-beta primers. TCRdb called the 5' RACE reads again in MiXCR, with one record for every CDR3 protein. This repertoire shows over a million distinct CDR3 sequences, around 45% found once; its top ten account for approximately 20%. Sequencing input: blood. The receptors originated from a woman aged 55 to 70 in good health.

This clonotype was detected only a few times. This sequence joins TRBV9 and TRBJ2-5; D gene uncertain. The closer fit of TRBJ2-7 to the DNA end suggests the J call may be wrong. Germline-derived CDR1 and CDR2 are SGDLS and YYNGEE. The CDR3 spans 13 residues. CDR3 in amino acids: CASSVSQVDEQYF. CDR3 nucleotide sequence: TGTGCCAGCAGCGTAAGCCAAGTGGACGAGCAGTACTTC.

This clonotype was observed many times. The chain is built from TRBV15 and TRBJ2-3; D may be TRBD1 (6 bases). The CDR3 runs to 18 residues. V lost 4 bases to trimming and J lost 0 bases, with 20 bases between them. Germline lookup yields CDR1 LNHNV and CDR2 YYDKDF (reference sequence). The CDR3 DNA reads TGTGCCACCAGCACCCACGGACGAGGGGGATTTAGCACAGATACGCAGTATTTT. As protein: CATSTHGRGGFSTDTQYF.

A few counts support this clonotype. The CDR3 spells CASSEGGARNYGYTF. In DNA form, the CDR3 reads TGTGCCAGCAGTGAAGGGGGGGCCAGGAACTATGGCTACACCTTC. The V call is TRBV25-1, the J call TRBJ1-2; maybe TRBD1 (6 bases). The germline V gene has CDR1 MGHDK and CDR2 SYGVNS. The CDR3 spans 15 residues. The V end lost 2 bases, the J end lost 2 bases, and 12 bases lay between the germline ends.

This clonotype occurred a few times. The CDR3 DNA is TGCAGTGCTAGAGAAGAGGGCATGAGCTCCTATAATTCACCCCTCCACTTT. Translating it yields CSAREEGMSSYNSPLHF. The rearrangement joins TRBV20-1 to TRBJ1-6; D not certain. Germline V gene lookup returns CDR1 DFQATT and CDR2 SNEGSKA (reference sequence). V was clipped by 0 bases and J by 0 bases, with 12 bases between them. CDR3 size: 17 residues.

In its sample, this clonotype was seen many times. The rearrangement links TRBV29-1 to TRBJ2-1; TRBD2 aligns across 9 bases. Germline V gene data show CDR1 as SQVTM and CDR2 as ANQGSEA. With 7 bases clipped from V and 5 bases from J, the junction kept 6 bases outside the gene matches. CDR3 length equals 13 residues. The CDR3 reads CSALAGTNNEQFF. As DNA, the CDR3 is TGCAGCGCTCTAGCGGGAACAAACAATGAGCAGTTCTTC.

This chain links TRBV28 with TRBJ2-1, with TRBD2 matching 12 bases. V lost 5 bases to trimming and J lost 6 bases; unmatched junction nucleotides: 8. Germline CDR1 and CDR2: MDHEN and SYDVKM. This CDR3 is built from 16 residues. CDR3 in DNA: TGTGCCAGCAGTCCCTCTAGCGGGAGGGCCCCCAATGAGCAGTTCTTC. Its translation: CASSPSSGRAPNEQFF.

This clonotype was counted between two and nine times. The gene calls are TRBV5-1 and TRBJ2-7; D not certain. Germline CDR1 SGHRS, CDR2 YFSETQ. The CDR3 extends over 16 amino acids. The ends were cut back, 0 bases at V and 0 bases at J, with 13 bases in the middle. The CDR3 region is CASSLVARTDSYEQYF. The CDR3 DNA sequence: TGCGCCAGCAGCTTGGTGGCTAGGACGGACTCCTACGAGCAGTACTTC.

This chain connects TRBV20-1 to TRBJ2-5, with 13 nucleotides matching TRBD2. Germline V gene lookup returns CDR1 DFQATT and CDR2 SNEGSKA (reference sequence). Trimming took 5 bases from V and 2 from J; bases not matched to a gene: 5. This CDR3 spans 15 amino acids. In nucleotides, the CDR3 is TGCAGTGCTCGACTGGGACTAGCGGGGCAAGAGACCCAGTACTTC. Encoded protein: CSARLGLAGQETQYF.